This T cell receptor (beta chain) derives from a study of blood T cell repertoires in COVID-19. Recruitment covered about 25 US areas and drew participants whose ages spanned roughly 18 to 100 years. Grouping used clinical history reported by participants in a survey and questionnaire. Profiling relied on immunoSEQ multiplex PCR, and the TCRdb table lists in-frame clones only, not all of them. Of around 280,000 clones detected, under 90% appear once; the ten largest clones hold 1.5% to 2%. Sequencing input: PBMCs or T cells enriched from blood (not recorded which). The sequence came from a woman aged 40 to 50 who had recovered from COVID-19.

This chain's CDR3 is CASSSGLAGGYEQYF. In DNA, the CDR3 is TGTGCCAGCAGCTCGGGACTAGCGGGGGGCTACGAGCAGTACTTC. The V call is TRBV5-8, the J call TRBJ2-7; 15 nucleotides line up with TRBD2. The ends lost 3 bases at V and 3 bases at J; junction bases unmatched: 1. Per germline, CDR1 SGHTS and CDR2 YDEGEE. This CDR3 is built from 15 residues.